A selection of T cell receptor beta chains follows, all from one sample in a study of T cell responses to AZD1222 COVID-19 vaccine. Some clones are missing from TCRdb's copy, which holds only in-frame ones; the method was immunoSEQ multiplex PCR. This sample has about 54,000 clones; roughly 90% occur once, and the top ten carry about 14%. The specimen was peripheral blood, collected 28 days after the second AZD1222 dose. Receptors were obtained from an adult who received the AZD1222 COVID-19 vaccine. Both conserved end residues are part of each CDR3. A D gene is named only where the DNA matches it firmly. The size entry is marked missing in some rows and otherwise reads once, few, many or a size class.

size,D,J,V,CDR3,DNA
.,TRBD1,TRBJ1-5,TRBV2,CASRDRAYSNQPQHF,TGTGCCAGCAGAGACAGGGCTTATAGCAATCAGCCCCAGCATTTT
.,TRBD1,TRBJ1-1,TRBV6-2/TRBV6-3,CASSPRRQGDTEAFF,TGTGCCAGCAGCCCACGGCGACAGGGGGACACTGAAGCTTTCTTT
.,.,TRBJ2-1,TRBV1,CTSSPAEEFF,TGCACCAGCAGCCCCGCTGAGGAGTTCTTC
.,TRBD2,TRBJ2-7,TRBV10-2,CASGTSVGEQYF,TGCGCCAGCGGGACTAGCGTGGGCGAGCAGTACTTC
.,.,TRBJ1-1,TRBV7-9,CASSLPLGKNTEAFF,TGTGCCAGCAGCTTACCTCTGGGAAAGAACACTGAAGCTTTCTTT
once,.,TRBJ2-7,TRBV4-1,CASSQSPSGAYEQYF,TGCGCCAGCAGCCAATCGCCTTCCGGGGCCTACGAGCAGTACTTC
.,.,TRBJ1-5,TRBV5-8,CASIRRANQPQHF,TGTGCCAGCATCCGGAGAGCCAATCAGCCCCAGCATTTT
.,.,TRBJ1-2,TRBV6-5,CATRPEDWYYGYTF,TGTGCCACCCGACCCGAGGATTGGTACTATGGCTACACCTTC
.,.,TRBJ2-7,TRBV11-2,CASSLNGDSSYEQYF,TGTGCCAGCAGCTTAAACGGGGATAGCTCCTACGAGCAGTACTTC
.,.,TRBJ1-6,TRBV10-2,CASSEGDTGYSPLHF,TGCGCCAGCAGTGAGGGGGACACGGGGTATTCACCCCTCCACTTT
once,.,TRBJ1-2,TRBV28,CASSPTLSGSFYGYTF,TGTGCCAGCAGTCCCACTTTGTCCGGGTCCTTCTATGGCTACACCTTC
few,TRBD2,TRBJ2-1,TRBV4-2,CASSQDLAGYNEQFF,TGTGCCAGCAGCCAAGACCTAGCGGGCTACAATGAGCAGTTCTTC
.,.,TRBJ2-1,TRBV5-1,CASSVDGDEQFF,TGCGCCAGCAGCGTGGATGGCGATGAGCAGTTCTTC